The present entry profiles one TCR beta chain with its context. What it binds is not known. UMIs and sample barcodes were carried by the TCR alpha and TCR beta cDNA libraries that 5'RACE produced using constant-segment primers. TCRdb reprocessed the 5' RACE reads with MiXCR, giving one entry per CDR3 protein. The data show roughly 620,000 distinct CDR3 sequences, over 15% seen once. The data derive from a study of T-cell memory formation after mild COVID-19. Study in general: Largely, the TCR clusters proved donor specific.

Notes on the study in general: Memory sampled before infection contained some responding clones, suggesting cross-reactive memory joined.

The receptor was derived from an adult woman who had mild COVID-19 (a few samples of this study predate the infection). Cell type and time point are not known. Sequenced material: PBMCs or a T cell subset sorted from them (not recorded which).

CDR3 region: CASSFRGDQPQHF. The CDR3 DNA reads as TGTGCCAGCAGTTTTAGGGGGGATCAGCCCCAGCATTTT. V and J are TRBV12-3 or TRBV12-4 and TRBJ1-5; possibly TRBD1 for D (6 bases). V lost 3 bases, J lost 5 bases, and 8 bases lay in between. The CDR3 contains 13 residues.